A selection of T cell receptor beta chains follows, all from one sample in a study of T-cell reconstitution after alpha-beta-depleted transplantation in children. Using its own MiXCR run on the PCR reads, TCRdb lists one record per CDR3 protein. The sample consists of about 300,000 distinct CDR3 sequences, roughly 9.1% of them appearing once. Sequenced material: PBMCs, taken before TCRalphabeta/CD19-depleted stem cell transplant. Source of these receptors: a boy in the first two years of life with acute myeloid leukemia, due to receive a stem cell transplant. Both conserved end residues are part of each CDR3. D genes are given only for firm matches.

cdr3_length d_call v_call cdr3_aa
15 . TRBV5-1 CASSLSQLGANVLTF
9 . TRBV14 CATSGRKFF
16 TRBD1 TRBV20-1 CSARIGTGTSNQPQHF
14 . TRBV11-2 CASSLQVSNTEAFF
18 . TRBV7-6 CASSLAPDPRDGANVLTF
15 TRBD1 TRBV19 CASSMGGQVSYEQYF
18 . TRBV5-1 CASSFLGRGSSGANVLTF
16 . TRBV7-9 CASSFLLTAGANVLTF
16 . TRBV5-1 CASSLGFTSKFYEQYF
14 TRBD2 TRBV7-2 CASSLGLARRTQYF
14 TRBD2 TRBV28 CASTRTSGTYEQYF
15 . TRBV4-1 CASSPGLALRGTQYF
17 TRBD1 TRBV5-5 CASSLALQGTYTGELFF
14 . TRBV25-1 CASSEVRDQETQYF
17 . TRBV5-1 CASSLPQGRIVTDTQYF
13 . TRBV27 CASGRLSYNEQFF
14 . TRBV28 CASRAPVRNTEAFF
15 TRBD2 TRBV7-3 CASSFSGRAGNEQFF
12 . TRBV6-5 CASRGANEKLFF
16 TRBD2 TRBV18 CASSPSGLAGEDEQYF
15 TRBD1 TRBV6-5 CASSYSRGLRTEAFF
13 . TRBV5-6 CASSLLGVGTQYF
15 TRBD1 TRBV4-2 CASSQVSRGDEKLFF
14 TRBD1 TRBV29-1 CSVLDQDRGLEQYF
18 TRBD1 TRBV7-9 CASSLSIRGTGSSYEQYF
15 . TRBV11-2 CASSLLALKVSEQFF
13 . TRBV5-1 CASREVQTYEQYF
12 . TRBV7-9 CASSFDLYGYTF
13 . TRBV12-3/TRBV12-4 CASSPPMDHEQYF
14 . TRBV6-5 CASSRLLAKNIQYF
17 . TRBV4-1 CASSQARPREVGHTQYF
15 TRBD2 TRBV28 CASSRRAGGPYEQYF
15 . TRBV5-1 CASSLPNSGANVLTF
16 TRBD2 TRBV11-2 CASRVTSGRGGETQYF
18 . TRBV5-5 CASSLRGETGGRNQPQHF
14 TRBD2 TRBV6-1 CASSPPGGRNIQYF
19 . TRBV13 CASSLYRDPGFGMNTEAFF
16 . TRBV11-2 CASSKYRSATNEKLFF
16 . TRBV12-3/TRBV12-4 CASSPRLRLSTDTQYF